The present entry profiles one TCR beta chain with its context. No antigen is known for it. No qualities accompany the bases; no much larger clone lies one base away. This entry belongs to a study of T cell changes during pregnancy in multiple sclerosis (dated by TCRdb to about 2019). Regarding the study in general: The study looked at changes in the T cell repertoire across pregnancy in women with multiple sclerosis.

Library method: the immunoSEQ multiplex PCR assay. The table comes from immuneACCESS by way of TCRdb, which keeps in-frame sequences with V and J called. Part of the clones is missing from these tables; in studies checked, under half for an unresolved V gene and the rest for unknown reasons. A total of tens of thousands of clones appear in this sample, approximately 89% of them only once. The ten largest clonotypes hold about 0.91% of the sample. Compared with germline, V lacks 0 bases and J lacks 1 base; bases without a gene match: 4. The CDR3 runs 16 residues from the cysteine to the phenylalanine. Here the CDR3 DNA is all that survives: 48 bases in frame from base 1. CDR1 and CDR2 (KGHSH, LQKENI) derive from the germline V gene.

The material sequenced was peripheral blood, taken before pregnancy. The rearranged segments are TRBV18 and TRBJ2-3; 7 of the junction bases match TRBD2. This clonotype was obtained from a female donor with multiple sclerosis, enrolled in a pregnancy study. The CDR3 region: CASSPPPGGGTDTQYF. The nucleotide sequence is TGTGCCAGCTCACCACCTCCGGGAGGAGGCACAGATACGCAGTATTTT. Here the CDR3 is joined to the reference TRBV18 and TRBJ2-3 genes, and the full variable domain is: NAGVMQNPRHLVRRRGQEARLRCSPMKGHSHVYWYRQLPEEGLKFMVYLQKENIIDESGMPKERFSAEFPKEGPSILRIQQVVRGDSAAYFCASSPPPGGGTDTQYFGPGTRLTVL.